The 8 T cell receptor beta chains given below trace back to one sample, sequenced in a study of T cell responses to AZD1222 COVID-19 vaccine. Clones were read by immunoSEQ multiplex PCR, and TCRdb kept only the in-frame ones, dropping some. Counted here are tens of thousands of clones, approximately 89% occurring once; the ten biggest clones make up roughly a fifth. Material: peripheral blood, obtained on day 0 of MenACWY control vaccination. The receptors originated from an adult in good health.

The chain carries TRBV18 and TRBJ2-7; perhaps TRBD1 as D (5 bases). CDR3 length: 15 amino acids. With 3 bases removed from V and 7 bases from J, the gap between germline ends came to 19 bases. In germline, CDR1 is KGHSH, CDR2 LQKENI. CDR3 sequence reads: CASSPGQGVQREQYF. CDR3 DNA: TGTGCCAGCTCACCCGGTCAAGGGGTACAACGGGAGCAGTACTTC. The full variable domain, with the rest looked up from reference TRBV18 and TRBJ2-7, is NAGVMQNPRHLVRRRGQEARLRCSPMKGHSHVYWYRQLPEEGLKFMVYLQKENIIDESGMPKERFSAEFPKEGPSILRIQQVVRGDSAAYFCASSPGQGVQREQYFGPGTRLTVT.

V usage is TRBV2 and J usage is TRBJ2-1; D gene ambiguous. Germline loops: CDR1 SNHLY, CDR2 FYNNEI. This CDR3 is 14 amino acids long. V was pared by 0 bases and J by 5 bases, with 8 bases between. DNA for the CDR3: TGTGCCAGCAGTGAAGCGCCAGGAAACAATGAGCAGTTCTTC. This encodes CASSEAPGNNEQFF.

The V gene is TRBV3-1 (or the pseudogene TRBV3-2), the J gene TRBJ1-3; weak D call: TRBD1 (6 bases). V was shortened by 6 bases and J by 9 bases, with 18 bases between the two germline ends. Germline CDR1 is LGHDT and CDR2 is YNNKEL (reference sequence). This CDR3 has 14 amino acids. CDR3 amino acids: CASSRSRGRGTIYF. CDR3 bases: TGTGCCAGCAGTCGGAGCAGGGGTAGGGGCACCATATATTTT.

V usage is TRBV5-1 and J usage is TRBJ1-1; 8 nucleotides agree with TRBD1. The J segment lost 4 bases and the V segment lost 5 bases, leaving 10 bases of the junction unmatched. This CDR3 has 15 amino acids. The germline gives CDR1 SGHRS, CDR2 YFSETQ. CDR3 loop: CASSRSFTGGTEAFF. CDR3 in DNA: TGCGCCAGCAGTCGATCCTTTACAGGGGGCACTGAAGCTTTCTTT.

The V gene is TRBV4-3, the J gene TRBJ2-1, with 14 bases matching TRBD2. The CDR3 sequence is 17 residues long. Trimming at V came to 3 bases and at J to 7 bases, leaving 8 bases not matched to a gene. Per germline, CDR1 LGHNA and CDR2 YSLEER. In DNA, the CDR3 is TGCGCCAGCAGCCACGGTACCGGGACTAGCGGGAGTAATGAGCAGTTCTTC. Residues: CASSHGTGTSGSNEQFF.

This sequence joins TRBV11-3 and TRBJ2-1; no clear D. Germline values: CDR1 SGHNT, CDR2 YENEEA. V gave up 5 bases and J gave up 6 bases, with 14 bases separating them. The CDR3 is 14 amino acids. The CDR3, as DNA: TGTGCCAGCAGCCAAAACCGTTTTCCCAATGAGCAGTTCTTC. Amino acids: CASSQNRFPNEQFF.

The genes are TRBV28 and TRBJ1-2, with 8 bases that match TRBD1. V shed 4 bases, J shed 5 bases, and the junction held 6 bases outside the gene matches. Germline-derived CDR1 and CDR2 are MDHEN and SYDVKM. There are 14 residues in the CDR3. CDR3 sequence: CASSSTGQGYGYTF. CDR3 DNA sequence: TGTGCCAGCAGTTCGACCGGACAGGGTTATGGCTACACCTTC.

The chain combines TRBV28 with TRBJ1-4, with a tentative D call TRBD1 (5 bases). The germline V gene encodes CDR1 MDHEN and CDR2 SYDVKM. Trimming shortened V by 3 bases and J by 8 bases, and 16 bases separated the two germline ends. The CDR3 runs to 15 residues. The CDR3 is CASSFLGTGGEKLFF. As DNA, the CDR3 is TGTGCCAGCAGTTTTTTGGGAACCGGGGGGGAAAAACTGTTTTTT.